These 2 T cell receptor beta chains came from one sample sequenced in a study of Graves' ophthalmopathy and Graves' hyperthyroidism. RNA transcripts yielded amplified TCR beta CDR3 regions. A first-round RT-PCR used HTBI primers, followed by a second-round multiplex PCR. Each CDR3 protein is one row after TCRdb ran MiXCR on the multiplex PCR reads. The repertoire holds over a million distinct CDR3 sequences, with about 40% as singletons. Sequenced material: peripheral blood or thyroid tissue (not recorded which). These receptor sequences come from an adult man with Graves' hyperthyroidism.

This clonotype was found many times. The V call is TRBV5-1, the J call TRBJ2-5, with D maybe TRBD2 (5 bases). The length of the CDR3 is 14 residues. V was clipped by 0 bases and J by 2 bases, with 8 bases between them. CDR1 is SGHRS, CDR2 YFSETQ, per germline. The CDR3 protein is CASSLAWTQETQYF. In DNA form, the CDR3 reads TGCGCCAGCAGCTTGGCCTGGACTCAAGAGACCCAGTACTTC.

This clonotype was counted ten times or more. The rearrangement uses TRBV29-1 and TRBJ2-7, with a weak D call TRBD1 (6 bases). This CDR3 spans 15 amino acids. The V gene lost 3 bases and the J gene lost 0 bases, with 15 bases spanning the gap. CDR1 is SQVTM, CDR2 ANQGSEA, per germline. CDR3 bases: TGCAGCGTTGAGGGGGCAGATAAGACCTCCTACGAGCAGTACTTC. Encoded protein: CSVEGADKTSYEQYF.